A selection of T cell receptor beta chains follows, all from one sample in a study of T-cell memory formation after mild COVID-19. In TCRdb, the 5' RACE reads were re-called with MiXCR into one record per CDR3 protein. The profile shows about 430,000 distinct CDR3 sequences, 18% of them singletons. Sequencing was done on a sample of PBMCs or a T cell subset sorted from them (not recorded which). The receptors originated from a man between 18 and 29 years old who had mild COVID-19 (a few samples of this study predate the infection). Cell type and time point are not known. CDR3s include the opening cysteine and the closing phenylalanine or tryptophan. The D gene is left open where the match is weak. Clone size is given for some rows only: seen once, a few or many times, or a class if the clone is expanded.

CDR3 DNA: TGTGCCAGCAGTCCCGGGACAGGGCTATATGGCTACACCTTC
CDR3 protein: CASSPGTGLYGYTF
J gene: TRBJ1-2
clone size: few
D gene: TRBD1
V gene: TRBV12-3/TRBV12-4

CDR3 DNA: TGTGCCAGCAGCGTAACAGGCGGGGGATCTAATGAAAAACTGTTTTTT
CDR3 protein: CASSVTGGGSNEKLFF
J gene: TRBJ1-4
clone size: -
D gene: -
V gene: TRBV9

CDR3 DNA: TGTGCCAGCAGCTTAACTCAGGGGATCAACACCATATATTTT
CDR3 protein: CASSLTQGINTIYF
J gene: TRBJ1-3
clone size: -
D gene: -
V gene: TRBV7-9

CDR3 DNA: TGTGCCAGCAGCCCCTACTCCCGACCTAGGGAGGAGACCCAGTACTTC
CDR3 protein: CASSPYSRPREETQYF
J gene: TRBJ2-5
clone size: few
D gene: -
V gene: TRBV5-4

CDR3 DNA: TGTGCCAGCAGCCCCCGGCTGGACGGGGAGCTGTTTTTT
CDR3 protein: CASSPRLDGELFF
J gene: TRBJ2-2
clone size: -
D gene: -
V gene: TRBV11-3

CDR3 DNA: TGTGCCACCAGCAGAGATCAGGGTCTCTACGAGCAGTACTTC
CDR3 protein: CATSRDQGLYEQYF
J gene: TRBJ2-7
clone size: -
D gene: -
V gene: TRBV15

CDR3 DNA: TGTGCCAGCAGCTTCGGGGAGGGTCAGCCCCAGCATTTT
CDR3 protein: CASSFGEGQPQHF
J gene: TRBJ1-5
clone size: -
D gene: -
V gene: TRBV11-2

CDR3 DNA: TGTGCCAGCACCCCGGACAGTTTGGGGTCAGATACGCAGTATTTT
CDR3 protein: CASTPDSLGSDTQYF
J gene: TRBJ2-3
clone size: -
D gene: -
V gene: TRBV12-3/TRBV12-4

CDR3 DNA: TGCAGTGCCGCACTAGCGGGGCGGTTCAATGAGCAGTTCTTC
CDR3 protein: CSAALAGRFNEQFF
J gene: TRBJ2-1
clone size: few
D gene: TRBD2
V gene: TRBV20-1

CDR3 DNA: TGTGCCAGCAGCGTTGTAGTAGGGACTGAGCAGTTCTTC
CDR3 protein: CASSVVVGTEQFF
J gene: TRBJ2-1
clone size: -
D gene: -
V gene: TRBV14

CDR3 DNA: TGCGCCAGCAGCTTGGTTGCGAGCGGGGGGCACAATGAGCAGTTCTTC
CDR3 protein: CASSLVASGGHNEQFF
J gene: TRBJ2-1
clone size: -
D gene: TRBD2
V gene: TRBV5-1

CDR3 DNA: TGCAGTGCTAGAGATGGGCGGCGGGGCACTGAAGCTTTCTTT
CDR3 protein: CSARDGRRGTEAFF
J gene: TRBJ1-1
clone size: few
D gene: -
V gene: TRBV20-1

CDR3 DNA: TGTGCCAGCAGCTTATCCCAGTCGGGGGGTCAGGGTGAGCAGTTCTTC
CDR3 protein: CASSLSQSGGQGEQFF
J gene: TRBJ2-1
clone size: few
D gene: TRBD2
V gene: TRBV11-3

CDR3 DNA: TGTGCCAGCAGTCCTAACCGGGACAGATCCGAAGCTTTCTTT
CDR3 protein: CASSPNRDRSEAFF
J gene: TRBJ1-1
clone size: -
D gene: TRBD1
V gene: TRBV27

CDR3 DNA: TGTGCCAGCAGCCAAGATAAAAGGGGGATCGTTGGTGGCTACACCTTC
CDR3 protein: CASSQDKRGIVGGYTF
J gene: TRBJ1-2
clone size: few
D gene: -
V gene: TRBV3-1

CDR3 DNA: TGTGCCAGCAGCCCCAGCGCCTCCGGAGGGGAGCAGTTCTTC
CDR3 protein: CASSPSASGGEQFF
J gene: TRBJ2-1
clone size: few
D gene: -
V gene: TRBV7-7

CDR3 DNA: TGTGCCAGCAGCTTAGTCCAGGGGATTGCGGGAGCTTTCTTT
CDR3 protein: CASSLVQGIAGAFF
J gene: TRBJ1-1
clone size: few
D gene: -
V gene: TRBV7-2

CDR3 DNA: TGTGCCAGCAGTCTTTTGGGGTATCAGCCCCAGCATTTT
CDR3 protein: CASSLLGYQPQHF
J gene: TRBJ1-5
clone size: -
D gene: -
V gene: TRBV12-3/TRBV12-4

CDR3 DNA: TGTGCCAGCAGGGGCCCCGGGTCCGATTCACCCCTCCACTTT
CDR3 protein: CASRGPGSDSPLHF
J gene: TRBJ1-6
clone size: -
D gene: -
V gene: TRBV6-1

CDR3 DNA: TGTGCCAGCAGCTTAGAGGGGTGGCGCACTGAAGCTTTCTTT
CDR3 protein: CASSLEGWRTEAFF
J gene: TRBJ1-1
clone size: -
D gene: -
V gene: TRBV7-9

CDR3 DNA: TGTGCCAGCAGTTACCGGATGGATAAGTCCTACAATGAGCAGTTCTTC
CDR3 protein: CASSYRMDKSYNEQFF
J gene: TRBJ2-1
clone size: many
D gene: -
V gene: TRBV6-2/TRBV6-3

CDR3 DNA: TGCGCCAGCAGCCAAGAAGGGCGGACAGGGCGGGAGCAGTACTTC
CDR3 protein: CASSQEGRTGREQYF
J gene: TRBJ2-7
clone size: -
D gene: TRBD1
V gene: TRBV4-1

CDR3 DNA: TGCGCCAGCAGCTTACACGGCCCCTACAATGAGCAGTTCTTC
CDR3 protein: CASSLHGPYNEQFF
J gene: TRBJ2-1
clone size: -
D gene: -
V gene: TRBV5-1

CDR3 DNA: TGTGCCAGCAGCTTGTTCCCCCGACTAGCGGGTCAGACCGGGGAGCTGTTTTTT
CDR3 protein: CASSLFPRLAGQTGELFF
J gene: TRBJ2-2
clone size: -
D gene: TRBD2
V gene: TRBV5-6

CDR3 DNA: TGTGCCAGCAGCCCTCGGACAGGGGAGACCGGAGATACGCAGTATTTT
CDR3 protein: CASSPRTGETGDTQYF
J gene: TRBJ2-3
clone size: once
D gene: TRBD1
V gene: TRBV11-2

CDR3 DNA: TGCGCCAGCCGCCATAGCGGGGGGGCCGGCGAGACCCAGTACTTC
CDR3 protein: CASRHSGGAGETQYF
J gene: TRBJ2-5
clone size: few
D gene: TRBD2
V gene: TRBV4-1

CDR3 DNA: TGCGCCAGCAGCATCCGGGCCCCGAACACTGAAGCTTTCTTT
CDR3 protein: CASSIRAPNTEAFF
J gene: TRBJ1-1
clone size: -
D gene: -
V gene: TRBV4-1

CDR3 DNA: TGTGCTAGCAGCTTATTCCGAGGGCGCATCCAAGAGACCCAGTACTTC
CDR3 protein: CASSLFRGRIQETQYF
J gene: TRBJ2-5
clone size: few
D gene: -
V gene: TRBV7-7

CDR3 DNA: TGTGCCAGCTCACCACGGCCGCCAGGGATTGGGACTAACACTGAAGCTTTCTTT
CDR3 protein: CASSPRPPGIGTNTEAFF
J gene: TRBJ1-1
clone size: -
D gene: -
V gene: TRBV18

CDR3 DNA: TGTGCCAGCAGCTTAGCGCTTTCCTCGCGGGGCGTGGACGGGGAGCTGTTTTTT
CDR3 protein: CASSLALSSRGVDGELFF
J gene: TRBJ2-2
clone size: once
D gene: -
V gene: TRBV7-2

CDR3 DNA: TGTGCCAGCAGTGATTACAGGGGGTTGCGCGAAAAACTGTTTTTT
CDR3 protein: CASSDYRGLREKLFF
J gene: TRBJ1-4
clone size: -
D gene: TRBD1
V gene: TRBV6-1

CDR3 DNA: TGTGCCTGGAGTGTGGGGTCCGGGGAGCTGTTTTTT
CDR3 protein: CAWSVGSGELFF
J gene: TRBJ2-2
clone size: -
D gene: -
V gene: TRBV30

CDR3 DNA: TGTGCCAGCAGTGGGGGGGGGCATGAGCAGTTCTTC
CDR3 protein: CASSGGGHEQFF
J gene: TRBJ2-1
clone size: -
D gene: -
V gene: TRBV27

CDR3 DNA: TGTGCCAGCAGCTTCCGACCTATAGCGGGGCGTAACAATGAGCAGTTCTTC
CDR3 protein: CASSFRPIAGRNNEQFF
J gene: TRBJ2-1
clone size: few
D gene: TRBD2
V gene: TRBV9

CDR3 DNA: TGTGCCAGCAGGCCCCGGGGGGGACTGCACGAGCAGTACTTC
CDR3 protein: CASRPRGGLHEQYF
J gene: TRBJ2-7
clone size: many
D gene: TRBD2
V gene: TRBV6-5

CDR3 DNA: TGCGCCAGCAGCTTGGAGTGGGCTAACTATGGCTACACCTTC
CDR3 protein: CASSLEWANYGYTF
J gene: TRBJ1-2
clone size: -
D gene: -
V gene: TRBV5-1

CDR3 DNA: TGTGCCAGCAGTGAAGCAGGGGCCCAGCATTTT
CDR3 protein: CASSEAGAQHF
J gene: TRBJ1-5
clone size: -
D gene: -
V gene: TRBV6-1

CDR3 DNA: TGCGCCAGCAGCTTCGTAGCGGGGGTCACCAACGGGGAGCTGTTTTTT
CDR3 protein: CASSFVAGVTNGELFF
J gene: TRBJ2-2
clone size: many
D gene: TRBD2
V gene: TRBV5-1

CDR3 DNA: TGTGCCAGCAGCTTATCCGGGGTGGTAGTCGAGACCCAGTACTTC
CDR3 protein: CASSLSGVVVETQYF
J gene: TRBJ2-5
clone size: many
D gene: -
V gene: TRBV7-2

CDR3 DNA: TGTGCCAGCAGCTCCGAGCCTTACAAATGGCGGGCAACTAATGAAAAACTGTTTTTT
CDR3 protein: CASSSEPYKWRATNEKLFF
J gene: TRBJ1-4
clone size: -
D gene: -
V gene: TRBV7-2

CDR3 DNA: TGTGCCAGCAGCTTAGGGGGGTCGGGCAATCAGCCCCAGCATTTT
CDR3 protein: CASSLGGSGNQPQHF
J gene: TRBJ1-5
clone size: -
D gene: -
V gene: TRBV7-9

CDR3 DNA: TGTGCCAGCAGCTTAACCCCCTTGGGGGCAGGTGGAAACACCATATATTTT
CDR3 protein: CASSLTPLGAGGNTIYF
J gene: TRBJ1-3
clone size: many
D gene: -
V gene: TRBV7-6

CDR3 DNA: TGTGCCAGCAGCGATGTGGGCCGAGAAGGGGAAGAGACCCAGTACTTC
CDR3 protein: CASSDVGREGEETQYF
J gene: TRBJ2-5
clone size: few
D gene: -
V gene: TRBV2

CDR3 DNA: TGTGCCTGGAGTCGTAGCTCCTACAATGAGCAGTTCTTC
CDR3 protein: CAWSRSSYNEQFF
J gene: TRBJ2-1
clone size: few
D gene: -
V gene: TRBV30

CDR3 DNA: TGCAGTGCCTGGGGAGAGACCCAGTACTTC
CDR3 protein: CSAWGETQYF
J gene: TRBJ2-5
clone size: -
D gene: -
V gene: TRBV20-1

CDR3 DNA: TGTGCCAGCAGTTACTCGCCTAGCGGGGTTGCAGATACGCAGTATTTT
CDR3 protein: CASSYSPSGVADTQYF
J gene: TRBJ2-3
clone size: few
D gene: TRBD2
V gene: TRBV6-5

CDR3 DNA: TGTGCCAGCAGCTCCCACTCTGGGGGACTAGTAGCAGATACGCAGTATTTT
CDR3 protein: CASSSHSGGLVADTQYF
J gene: TRBJ2-3
clone size: -
D gene: TRBD2
V gene: TRBV11-2